What follows describes a single T cell receptor (beta chain). Its antigen is not known. The CDR3 is cut off 3 residues early in the read; its end comes from the germline J gene. Other DNA sequences in the same sample also yield this CDR3. This entry is derived from a study of T cells in women clearing cervical HPV infection. In the study overall: HLA type could not be excluded as a confounder. Study-wide results and caveats: Repertoire richness, not evenness, was significantly elevated in CIN3+ cases versus controls. Associations may precede or follow infection; HPV-specific or memory T cells were not isolated.

V was pared by 0 bases and J by 4 bases, with 12 bases between. CDR1 and CDR2 from the germline V gene are SGHDT and YYEEEE. This CDR3 contains 15 residues. The table came from immunoSEQ multiplex PCR; TCRdb's copy has only in-frame clones and leaves some out. Here the sample table reports 35,000 to 45,000 clones. J is TRBJ2-3 and V is TRBV5-6; D is possibly TRBD1 (5 bases). The TCR originated in a woman between 18 and 75 years old with a cervical HPV16 infection that either progressed to CIN3+ or cleared (not recorded which). Material: blood buffy coat. CDR3 in amino acids: CASSLGTPYPDTQYF. The sequenced CDR3 bases are TGTGCCAGCAGCTTGGGGACACCTTACCCAGATACG.